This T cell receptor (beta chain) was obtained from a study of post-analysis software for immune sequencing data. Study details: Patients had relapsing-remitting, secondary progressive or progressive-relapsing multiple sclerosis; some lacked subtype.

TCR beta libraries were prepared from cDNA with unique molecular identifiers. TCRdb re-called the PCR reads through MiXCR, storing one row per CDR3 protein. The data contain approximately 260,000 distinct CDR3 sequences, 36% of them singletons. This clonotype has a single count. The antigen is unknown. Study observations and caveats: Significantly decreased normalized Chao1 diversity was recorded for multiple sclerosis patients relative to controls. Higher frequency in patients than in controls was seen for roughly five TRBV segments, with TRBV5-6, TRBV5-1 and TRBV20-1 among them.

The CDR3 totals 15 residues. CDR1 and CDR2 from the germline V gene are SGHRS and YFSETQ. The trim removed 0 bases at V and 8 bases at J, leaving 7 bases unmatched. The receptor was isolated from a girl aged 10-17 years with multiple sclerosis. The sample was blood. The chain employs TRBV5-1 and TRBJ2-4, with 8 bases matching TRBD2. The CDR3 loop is CASSLGTSGGDIQYF. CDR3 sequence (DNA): TGCGCCAGCAGCTTGGGCACCTCGGGAGGGGACATTCAGTACTTC.